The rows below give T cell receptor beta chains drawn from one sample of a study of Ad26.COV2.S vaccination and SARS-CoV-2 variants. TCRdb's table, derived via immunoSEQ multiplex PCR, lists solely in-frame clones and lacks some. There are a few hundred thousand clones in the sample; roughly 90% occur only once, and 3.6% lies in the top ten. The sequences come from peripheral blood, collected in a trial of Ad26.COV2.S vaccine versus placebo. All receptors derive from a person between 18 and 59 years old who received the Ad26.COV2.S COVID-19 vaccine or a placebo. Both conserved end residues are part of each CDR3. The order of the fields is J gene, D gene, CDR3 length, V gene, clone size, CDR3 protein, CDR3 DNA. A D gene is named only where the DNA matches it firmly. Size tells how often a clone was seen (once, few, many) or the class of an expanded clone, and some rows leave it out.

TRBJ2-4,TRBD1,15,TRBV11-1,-,CASSRDRFAKNIQYF,TGTGCCAGCAGCAGGGACAGGTTCGCCAAAAACATTCAGTACTTC
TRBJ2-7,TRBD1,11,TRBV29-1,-,CSVGQGAKQYF,TGCAGCGTTGGACAGGGGGCTAAGCAGTACTTC
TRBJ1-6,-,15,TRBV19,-,CASTPRESYNSPLHF,TGTGCCAGTACCCCGAGGGAATCCTATAATTCACCCCTCCACTTT
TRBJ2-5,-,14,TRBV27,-,CASSRAGQGETQYF,TGTGCCAGCAGTCGCGCGGGTCAGGGGGAGACCCAGTACTTC
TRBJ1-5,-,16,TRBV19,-,CASSIAGYGSNQPQHF,TGTGCCAGTAGTATTGCTGGGTATGGGAGCAATCAGCCCCAGCATTTT
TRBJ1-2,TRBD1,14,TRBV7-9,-,CASSRTGSGPGYTF,TGTGCCAGCAGCCGGACAGGGTCGGGTCCTGGCTACACCTTC
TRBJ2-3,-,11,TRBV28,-,CASSLATAQYF,TGTGCCAGCAGTTTGGCGACCGCTCAGTATTTT
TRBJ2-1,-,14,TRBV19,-,CASSRSYSYNEQFF,TGTGCCAGTAGTCGATCATACTCCTACAATGAGCAGTTCTTC
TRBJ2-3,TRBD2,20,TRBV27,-,CASRKTPGLAGGPSTDTQYF,TGTGCCAGCAGGAAGACCCCGGGACTAGCGGGGGGGCCTAGCACAGATACGCAGTATTTT
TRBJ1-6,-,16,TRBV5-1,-,CASSLGRLLGDKPLHF,TGCGCCAGCAGCTTGGGTCGTTTGTTAGGAGATAAACCCCTCCACTTT
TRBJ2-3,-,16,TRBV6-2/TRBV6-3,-,CASSSYPLTDTDTQYF,TGTGCCAGCAGTTCCTACCCACTGACAGACACAGATACGCAGTATTTT
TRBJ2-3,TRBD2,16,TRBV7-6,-,CASSLEAGGRADTQYF,TGTGCCAGCAGCTTAGAAGCGGGGGGGCGGGCAGATACGCAGTATTTT
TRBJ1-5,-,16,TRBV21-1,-,CASSLPGQGAYQPQHF,TGTGCCAGCAGCCTCCCGGGACAGGGGGCATATCAGCCCCAGCATTTT
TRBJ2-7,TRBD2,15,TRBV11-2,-,CASSLRAGGPDEQYF,TGTGCCAGCAGCTTAAGAGCGGGGGGGCCTGACGAGCAGTACTTC
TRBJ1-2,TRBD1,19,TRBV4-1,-,CASSQSAYTGGGREYGYTF,TGCGCCAGCAGCCAGAGTGCATATACGGGAGGGGGCAGGGAGTATGGCTACACCTTC
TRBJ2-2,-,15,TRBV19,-,CASSIESRATGELFF,TGTGCCAGTAGTATAGAAAGTAGGGCCACCGGGGAGCTGTTTTTT
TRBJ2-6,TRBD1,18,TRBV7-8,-,CASSPGTGEFSGANVLTF,TGTGCCAGCAGCCCCGGGACAGGGGAATTTTCTGGGGCCAACGTCCTGACTTTC
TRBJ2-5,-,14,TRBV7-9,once,CASGAAILQETQYF,TGTGCCAGCGGGGCGGCGATACTCCAAGAGACCCAGTACTTC
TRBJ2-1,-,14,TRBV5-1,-,CASSLSGIHNEQFF,TGCGCCAGCAGCTTAAGCGGCATCCACAATGAGCAGTTCTTC
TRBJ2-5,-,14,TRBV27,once,CASSLFGAGETQYF,TGTGCCAGCAGTTTATTTGGGGCGGGGGAGACCCAGTACTTC
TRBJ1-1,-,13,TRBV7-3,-,CASSPYPGSEAFF,TGTGCCAGCAGCCCTTATCCAGGGAGCGAGGCTTTCTTT
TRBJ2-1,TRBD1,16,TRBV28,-,CASSAPGTGAHNEQFF,TGTGCCAGCAGTGCCCCCGGGACAGGGGCCCACAATGAGCAGTTCTTC
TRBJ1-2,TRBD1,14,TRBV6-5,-,CASSRDSRIEGYTF,TGTGCCAGCAGCCGGGACAGTAGGATAGAAGGCTACACCTTC
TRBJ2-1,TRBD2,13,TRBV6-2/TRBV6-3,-,CASSYSGAGGPFF,TGTGCCAGCAGTTACTCCGGAGCGGGGGGGCCGTTCTTC
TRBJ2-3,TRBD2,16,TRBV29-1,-,CSVEGGLAGAPDTQYF,TGCAGCGTTGAAGGAGGGCTAGCGGGGGCCCCAGATACGCAGTATTTT
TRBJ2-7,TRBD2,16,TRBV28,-,CASSRTKRGPTYEQYF,TGTGCCAGCAGCAGGACTAAGCGGGGTCCGACCTACGAGCAGTACTTC
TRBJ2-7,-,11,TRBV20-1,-,CSAIQDYEQYF,TGCAGTGCTATACAGGACTACGAGCAGTACTTC
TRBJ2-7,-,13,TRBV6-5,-,CASSKGQSGEQYF,TGTGCCAGCAGCAAAGGCCAGAGTGGCGAGCAGTACTTC
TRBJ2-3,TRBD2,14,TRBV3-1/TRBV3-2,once,CASSLRGGTDTQYF,TGTGCCAGCAGCCTACGGGGGGGCACAGATACGCAGTATTTT
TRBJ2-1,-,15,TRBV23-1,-,CASSQFKGTPGEQFF,TGCGCCAGCAGTCAATTTAAGGGGACCCCGGGGGAGCAGTTCTTC
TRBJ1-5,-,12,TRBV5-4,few,CASSLGGGPQHF,TGTGCCAGCAGCTTGGGGGGTGGGCCCCAGCATTTT
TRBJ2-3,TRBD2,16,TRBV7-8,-,CASSTYSGGATDTQYF,TGTGCCAGCAGCACATATAGCGGGGGGGCTACAGATACGCAGTATTTT
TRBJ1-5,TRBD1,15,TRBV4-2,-,CASSLGQGAHQPQHF,TGTGCCAGCAGCCTAGGACAGGGGGCCCATCAGCCCCAGCATTTT
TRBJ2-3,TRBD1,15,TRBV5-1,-,CASSLQGAFTDTQYF,TGCGCCAGCAGCTTACAGGGGGCTTTCACAGATACGCAGTATTTT
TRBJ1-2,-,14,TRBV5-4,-,CASRDNARFYGYTF,TGTGCCAGCAGAGACAACGCAAGATTCTATGGCTACACCTTC
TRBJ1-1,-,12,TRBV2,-,CASILTNTEAFF,TGTGCCAGCATCCTCACGAACACTGAAGCTTTCTTT
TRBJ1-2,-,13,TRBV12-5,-,CASGFDRFYGYTF,TGTGCTAGTGGTTTTGACAGATTCTATGGCTACACCTTC
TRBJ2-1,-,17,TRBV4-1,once,CASSPQVGGGRDNEQFF,TGCGCCAGCAGCCCGCAGGTAGGGGGGGGCCGGGACAATGAGCAGTTCTTC
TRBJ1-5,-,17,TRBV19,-,CASSTYTGRNSNQPQHF,TGTGCCAGTAGTACCTACACCGGACGGAATAGCAATCAGCCCCAGCATTTT
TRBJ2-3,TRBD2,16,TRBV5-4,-,CASSPTSGGAADTQYF,TGTGCCAGCAGCCCAACTAGCGGGGGGGCTGCAGATACGCAGTATTTT
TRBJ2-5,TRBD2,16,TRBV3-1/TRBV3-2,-,CASSPQLAGGAETQYF,TGTGCCAGCAGCCCGCAACTAGCGGGGGGCGCAGAGACCCAGTACTTC
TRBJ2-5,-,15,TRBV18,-,CASSPVRADQETQYF,TGTGCCAGCTCTCCCGTTAGGGCAGACCAAGAGACCCAGTACTTC
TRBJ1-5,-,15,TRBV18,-,CASSPTETSNQPQHF,TGTGCCAGCTCACCGACAGAAACAAGCAATCAGCCCCAGCATTTT
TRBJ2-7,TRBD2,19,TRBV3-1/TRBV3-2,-,CASSQDQSSGALLTYEQYF,TGTGCCAGCAGCCAAGATCAGTCTAGCGGGGCCCTACTTACCTACGAGCAGTACTTC
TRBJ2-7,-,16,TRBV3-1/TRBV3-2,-,CASSQQLQRVIDEQYF,TGTGCCAGCAGCCAGCAGCTTCAGAGGGTCATCGACGAGCAGTACTTC
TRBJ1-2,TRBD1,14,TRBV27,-,CASSLWDRGYGYTF,TGTGCCAGCAGTTTATGGGACAGGGGCTATGGCTACACCTTC
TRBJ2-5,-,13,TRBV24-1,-,CATSQGYQETQYF,TGTGCCACCAGCCAGGGGTACCAAGAGACCCAGTACTTC
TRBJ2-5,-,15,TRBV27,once,CASSLSIEYQETQYF,TGTGCCAGCAGTTTATCGATCGAATACCAAGAGACCCAGTACTTC
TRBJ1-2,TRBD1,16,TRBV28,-,CASFLTRGQGDYGYTF,TGTGCCAGCTTTCTTACGCGAGGACAGGGGGACTATGGCTACACCTTC